These T cell receptor beta chains were read from a single sample in a study of T cell responses to AZD1222 COVID-19 vaccine. Repertoires were generated with immunoSEQ multiplex PCR, while TCRdb's copy carries only in-frame clones and drops some. The table shows about 130,000 clones, with 80% to 90% occurring only once. This sample comprised peripheral blood, obtained on day 0 of AZD1222 vaccination. All receptors derive from an adult in good health. Each CDR3 is given with its conserved first and last residue. Fields, in order: D gene, clone size, V gene, J gene, CDR3 DNA, CDR3 protein. A D gene is named only where the DNA matches it firmly. Some rows have no size entry. The others give once, few or many, or a class for an expanded clone.

D gene: TRBD1; clone size: -; V gene: TRBV10-3; J gene: TRBJ2-6; CDR3 DNA: TGTGCCATCAGTGGAGGTCAAGGGACAGGGGGCTCTGGGGCCAACGTCCTGACTTTC; CDR3 protein: CAISGGQGTGGSGANVLTF
D gene: -; clone size: -; V gene: TRBV3-1/TRBV3-2; J gene: TRBJ1-5; CDR3 DNA: TGTGCCAGCAGCCAAGATCACCGTAAATTCCTCCCCGTTTATAGCAATCAGCCCCAGCATTTT; CDR3 protein: CASSQDHRKFLPVYSNQPQHF
D gene: -; clone size: -; V gene: TRBV12-3/TRBV12-4; J gene: TRBJ2-7; CDR3 DNA: TGTGCCAGCAGTTTAGGGCAGTCCTACGAGCAGTACTTC; CDR3 protein: CASSLGQSYEQYF
D gene: -; clone size: -; V gene: TRBV27; J gene: TRBJ1-2; CDR3 DNA: TGTGCCAGCAGCAGTCGCTTTGGCTACACCTTC; CDR3 protein: CASSSRFGYTF
D gene: -; clone size: -; V gene: TRBV6-6; J gene: TRBJ2-2; CDR3 DNA: TGTGCCAGCAGCCCTGGACGGTCCGGGGAGCTGTTTTTT; CDR3 protein: CASSPGRSGELFF
D gene: TRBD1; clone size: -; V gene: TRBV4-1; J gene: TRBJ1-1; CDR3 DNA: TGCGCCAGCAGCCAAGATAAGACAGGGACAAACACTGAAGCTTTCTTT; CDR3 protein: CASSQDKTGTNTEAFF
D gene: -; clone size: -; V gene: TRBV18; J gene: TRBJ1-2; CDR3 DNA: TGTGCCAGCTCACCAGAGAGGGGGGCTATCCTACGTGGCTACACCTTC; CDR3 protein: CASSPERGAILRGYTF
D gene: -; clone size: -; V gene: TRBV6-5; J gene: TRBJ2-2; CDR3 DNA: TGTGCCAGCAGTTGGGGGGCGGGGACCGGGGAGCTGTTTTTT; CDR3 protein: CASSWGAGTGELFF
D gene: TRBD1; clone size: -; V gene: TRBV27; J gene: TRBJ1-6; CDR3 DNA: TGTGCCAGCAGCCCTCAGGGGGTAGTTACACCCCTCCACTTT; CDR3 protein: CASSPQGVVTPLHF
D gene: -; clone size: -; V gene: TRBV10-3; J gene: TRBJ1-1; CDR3 DNA: TGTGCCATCAGTGTAGGAGTGAACACTGAAGCTTTCTTT; CDR3 protein: CAISVGVNTEAFF
D gene: TRBD2; clone size: -; V gene: TRBV3-1/TRBV3-2; J gene: TRBJ2-7; CDR3 DNA: TGTGCCAGCAGCCCCCCCGGGAGGGAAGGCTACGAGCAGTACTTC; CDR3 protein: CASSPPGREGYEQYF
D gene: TRBD1; clone size: -; V gene: TRBV5-6; J gene: TRBJ2-2; CDR3 DNA: TGTGCCAGCAGCTCCACGGCGGGACAGGGGAGCACCGGGGAGCTGTTTTTT; CDR3 protein: CASSSTAGQGSTGELFF
D gene: TRBD1; clone size: -; V gene: TRBV5-6; J gene: TRBJ2-7; CDR3 DNA: TGTGCCAGCAGCTTGGCAGGGACAGGGTCGGCCGAGCAGTACTTC; CDR3 protein: CASSLAGTGSAEQYF
D gene: -; clone size: -; V gene: TRBV2; J gene: TRBJ2-1; CDR3 DNA: TGTGCCAGCAGTGAAAGGTGGGCGGTGAGCTCCTACAATGAGCAGTTCTTC; CDR3 protein: CASSERWAVSSYNEQFF
D gene: -; clone size: -; V gene: TRBV28; J gene: TRBJ1-2; CDR3 DNA: TGTGCCAGCAGTTTTTCAATGGGAGGCTACACCTTC; CDR3 protein: CASSFSMGGYTF
D gene: TRBD1; clone size: -; V gene: TRBV24-1; J gene: TRBJ2-1; CDR3 DNA: TGTGCCACCAGTGATCCATGGACAGGCTACAATGAGCAGTTCTTC; CDR3 protein: CATSDPWTGYNEQFF
D gene: TRBD1; clone size: -; V gene: TRBV9; J gene: TRBJ1-2; CDR3 DNA: TGTGCCAGCAGCGTAGAGGACAGGGCCTATGGCTACACCTTC; CDR3 protein: CASSVEDRAYGYTF
D gene: -; clone size: -; V gene: TRBV6-5; J gene: TRBJ1-3; CDR3 DNA: TGTGCCAGCAGTTACTCCTCTGGGGATCCTGGAAACACCATATATTTT; CDR3 protein: CASSYSSGDPGNTIYF
D gene: -; clone size: -; V gene: TRBV7-9; J gene: TRBJ1-6; CDR3 DNA: TGTGCCAGCAGCAAAGAAAGTGGGGCCGCAAATTCACCCCTCCACTTT; CDR3 protein: CASSKESGAANSPLHF
D gene: -; clone size: few; V gene: TRBV7-2; J gene: TRBJ2-1; CDR3 DNA: TGTGCCAGCAGCTTCCGGGATTCCAATGAGCAGTTCTTC; CDR3 protein: CASSFRDSNEQFF
D gene: -; clone size: -; V gene: TRBV10-1; J gene: TRBJ1-1; CDR3 DNA: TGCGCCAGCAGTGCCCTAGCGGTCGGGGAAGCTTTCTTT; CDR3 protein: CASSALAVGEAFF
D gene: -; clone size: -; V gene: TRBV15; J gene: TRBJ1-4; CDR3 DNA: TGTGCCACCAGCAGTGAGGGTGTGAGGGAAAAACTGTTTTTT; CDR3 protein: CATSSEGVREKLFF
D gene: TRBD1; clone size: once; V gene: TRBV6-5; J gene: TRBJ2-1; CDR3 DNA: TGTGCCAGCAGCTCGAATTCAGGGGGCTATGGGTTCTTC; CDR3 protein: CASSSNSGGYGFF
D gene: -; clone size: -; V gene: TRBV11-2; J gene: TRBJ2-7; CDR3 DNA: TGTGCCAGCAGCTTATGGGCTGCGTTTTCCTACGAGCAGTACTTC; CDR3 protein: CASSLWAAFSYEQYF
D gene: -; clone size: -; V gene: TRBV6-2/TRBV6-3; J gene: TRBJ1-2; CDR3 DNA: TGTGCCAGCAGTTACGGCGGCAGGGCGACGGACTACACCTTC; CDR3 protein: CASSYGGRATDYTF
D gene: -; clone size: -; V gene: TRBV6-2/TRBV6-3; J gene: TRBJ1-2; CDR3 DNA: TGTGCCAGCAGTTACAACACACCTAGAACAGTGGGTGATGGCTACACCTTC; CDR3 protein: CASSYNTPRTVGDGYTF
D gene: -; clone size: -; V gene: TRBV28; J gene: TRBJ1-4; CDR3 DNA: TGTGCCAGCAGTTTAGCTGGGGCTAATGAAAAACTGTTTTTT; CDR3 protein: CASSLAGANEKLFF
D gene: -; clone size: few; V gene: TRBV5-1; J gene: TRBJ1-1; CDR3 DNA: TGCGCCAGCAGCTTGGAGACCGGGCCCGGAACTGAAGCTTTCTTT; CDR3 protein: CASSLETGPGTEAFF
D gene: TRBD2; clone size: -; V gene: TRBV5-4; J gene: TRBJ2-3; CDR3 DNA: TGTGCCAGCAGCTTAAGCGGGGTGGTGATGGGCACAGATACGCAGTATTTT; CDR3 protein: CASSLSGVVMGTDTQYF
D gene: TRBD1; clone size: -; V gene: TRBV27; J gene: TRBJ2-7; CDR3 DNA: TGTGCCAGCAGTCCGACAGGGGCGGACTACGAGCAGTACTTC; CDR3 protein: CASSPTGADYEQYF
D gene: -; clone size: once; V gene: TRBV4-1; J gene: TRBJ1-3; CDR3 DNA: TGCGCCAGCAGCCCTTGGACGGGGACTAGAAACACCATATATTTT; CDR3 protein: CASSPWTGTRNTIYF
D gene: -; clone size: -; V gene: TRBV7-8; J gene: TRBJ1-6; CDR3 DNA: TGTGCCAGCAGCTCCTCCCTCCCGGGCCTTTATAATTCACCCCTCCACTTT; CDR3 protein: CASSSSLPGLYNSPLHF
D gene: -; clone size: -; V gene: TRBV27; J gene: TRBJ1-5; CDR3 DNA: TGTGCCAGCAGTCCGGGAGGGGGGAGCAATCAGCCCCAGCATTTT; CDR3 protein: CASSPGGGSNQPQHF
D gene: -; clone size: -; V gene: TRBV20-1; J gene: TRBJ1-3; CDR3 DNA: TGCAGTGCCAGTTCTGTGTCCTCTGGAAACACCATATATTTT; CDR3 protein: CSASSVSSGNTIYF
D gene: TRBD2; clone size: -; V gene: TRBV6-7; J gene: TRBJ2-4; CDR3 DNA: TGTGCCAGCAGTGGACGACTAGCGGGCCGAGAAACTCTAGCCAAAAACATTCAGTACTTC; CDR3 protein: CASSGRLAGRETLAKNIQYF
D gene: -; clone size: -; V gene: TRBV28; J gene: TRBJ1-4; CDR3 DNA: TGTGCCAGCAGTCCCCTGGCAACTAATGAAAAACTGTTTTTT; CDR3 protein: CASSPLATNEKLFF
D gene: TRBD1; clone size: -; V gene: TRBV19; J gene: TRBJ1-6; CDR3 DNA: TGTGCCAGTAGTATGGAGGGGGCTAGCAATTCACCCCTCCACTTT; CDR3 protein: CASSMEGASNSPLHF
D gene: -; clone size: -; V gene: TRBV27; J gene: TRBJ1-5; CDR3 DNA: TGTGCCAGCAGTTTATCAGGGGGCAATCAGCCCCAGCATTTT; CDR3 protein: CASSLSGGNQPQHF
D gene: TRBD1; clone size: -; V gene: TRBV28; J gene: TRBJ2-3; CDR3 DNA: TGTGCCAGCAGTTGGACAGGTGGTAGCACAGATACGCAGTATTTT; CDR3 protein: CASSWTGGSTDTQYF
D gene: -; clone size: -; V gene: TRBV6-1; J gene: TRBJ1-2; CDR3 DNA: TGTGCCAGCAGTGAAGCGCTTCGGGGGATCCGGGGCTACACCTTC; CDR3 protein: CASSEALRGIRGYTF
D gene: -; clone size: -; V gene: TRBV7-2; J gene: TRBJ1-2; CDR3 DNA: TGTGCCAGCAGCTTTTCACAGGGACTCTATGGCTACACCTTC; CDR3 protein: CASSFSQGLYGYTF
D gene: TRBD1; clone size: -; V gene: TRBV7-9; J gene: TRBJ1-1; CDR3 DNA: TGTGCCAGCAGCAACCGGGACAGGGGGAGAGGGACTGAAGCTTTCTTT; CDR3 protein: CASSNRDRGRGTEAFF
D gene: -; clone size: -; V gene: TRBV27; J gene: TRBJ2-7; CDR3 DNA: TGTGCCAGCAGTTTCGCCGAAACCTACGAGCAGTACTTC; CDR3 protein: CASSFAETYEQYF
D gene: -; clone size: -; V gene: TRBV5-6; J gene: TRBJ1-6; CDR3 DNA: TGTGCCAGCAGCTTTATCCCGTCACAGGGAGGGACACCCCTCCACTTT; CDR3 protein: CASSFIPSQGGTPLHF
D gene: -; clone size: -; V gene: TRBV19; J gene: TRBJ2-1; CDR3 DNA: TGTGCCAGTAGTATGAGAGGGCCCGGGACCAACTCCTACAATGAGCAGTTCTTC; CDR3 protein: CASSMRGPGTNSYNEQFF
D gene: -; clone size: -; V gene: TRBV19; J gene: TRBJ2-7; CDR3 DNA: TGTGCCAGTAGTATGAGTGCAGGGTGGGAGCAGTACTTC; CDR3 protein: CASSMSAGWEQYF
D gene: -; clone size: once; V gene: TRBV7-2; J gene: TRBJ2-1; CDR3 DNA: TGTGCCAGCAGCTTGGACCATTCCTACAATGAGCAGTTCTTC; CDR3 protein: CASSLDHSYNEQFF
D gene: -; clone size: -; V gene: TRBV7-2; J gene: TRBJ1-6; CDR3 DNA: TGTGCCAGCAGCTTTGCACCTTATAATTCACCCCTCCACTTT; CDR3 protein: CASSFAPYNSPLHF
D gene: -; clone size: -; V gene: TRBV9; J gene: TRBJ2-1; CDR3 DNA: TGTGCCAGCAGCCCCCAGAGTAGGAGCATGGCTGGTGAGCAGTTCTTC; CDR3 protein: CASSPQSRSMAGEQFF
D gene: -; clone size: few; V gene: TRBV6-6; J gene: TRBJ1-1; CDR3 DNA: TGTGCCAGCAGCCTCAGATGGGGGAACACTGAAGCTTTCTTT; CDR3 protein: CASSLRWGNTEAFF
D gene: -; clone size: once; V gene: TRBV28; J gene: TRBJ2-2; CDR3 DNA: TGTGCCAGCAGTTTGCGGCAGGGGGGAGGATATACCGGGGAGCTGTTTTTT; CDR3 protein: CASSLRQGGGYTGELFF
D gene: -; clone size: -; V gene: TRBV6-5; J gene: TRBJ1-5; CDR3 DNA: TGTGCCAGCAGTTTCCTCTCCGGTCAGCCCCAGCATTTT; CDR3 protein: CASSFLSGQPQHF
D gene: -; clone size: -; V gene: TRBV6-5; J gene: TRBJ1-1; CDR3 DNA: TGTGCCAGCAGTTATGGCAGGAACACTGAAGCTTTCTTT; CDR3 protein: CASSYGRNTEAFF
D gene: -; clone size: -; V gene: TRBV13; J gene: TRBJ2-7; CDR3 DNA: TGTGCCAGCAGCTTATCCAAGCGGAGCTCCTACGAGCAGTACTTC; CDR3 protein: CASSLSKRSSYEQYF
D gene: TRBD1; clone size: once; V gene: TRBV4-1; J gene: TRBJ1-5; CDR3 DNA: TGCGCCAGCAGCCAAGAGGGACAGGCGAATCAGCCCCAGCATTTT; CDR3 protein: CASSQEGQANQPQHF
D gene: TRBD2; clone size: -; V gene: TRBV10-1; J gene: TRBJ2-3; CDR3 DNA: TGCGCCAGCAGTGAGAATCTGGGGGGGGTAACAGATACGCAGTACTTT; CDR3 protein: CASSENLGGVTDTQYF
D gene: TRBD2; clone size: -; V gene: TRBV7-2; J gene: TRBJ2-5; CDR3 DNA: TGTGCCAGCACTCTACCCCTAGCGGGGAGTGAGACCCAGTACTTC; CDR3 protein: CASTLPLAGSETQYF